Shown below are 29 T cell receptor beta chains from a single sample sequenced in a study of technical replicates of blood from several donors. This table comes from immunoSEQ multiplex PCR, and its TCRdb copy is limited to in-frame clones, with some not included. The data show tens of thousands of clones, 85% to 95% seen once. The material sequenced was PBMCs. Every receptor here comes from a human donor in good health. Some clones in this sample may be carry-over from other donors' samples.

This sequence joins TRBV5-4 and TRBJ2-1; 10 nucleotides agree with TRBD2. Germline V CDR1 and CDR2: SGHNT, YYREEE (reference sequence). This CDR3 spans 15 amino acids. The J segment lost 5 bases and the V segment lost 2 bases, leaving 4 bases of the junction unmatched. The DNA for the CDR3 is TGTGCCAGCAGCTTTTCAGCGGGGGGGAACAATGAGCAGTTCTTC. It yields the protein CASSFSAGGNNEQFF.

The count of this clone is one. CDR3 amino acids: CASSQLAPRVTGYEQYF. In DNA form, the CDR3 reads TGTGCCAGCTCTCAATTGGCGCCCCGGGTCACGGGCTACGAGCAGTACTTC. The chain carries TRBV18 and TRBJ2-7; D is undetermined. Germline CDR1 reads KGHSH; CDR2 reads LQKENI. Between the trimmed V and J ends, which lost 6 bases and 3 bases, there was a span of 24 bases. The CDR3 sequence is 17 residues long.

CDR3 sequence: CASEWRGSGANVLTF. The CDR3 bases are TGTGCCAGCGAATGGCGGGGGTCCGGGGCCAACGTCCTGACTTTC. The chain couples TRBV19 to TRBJ2-6, with 7 bases matching TRBD2. The trim removed 9 bases at V and 4 bases at J, leaving 9 bases unmatched. This CDR3 region has 15 residues. The V gene's germline CDR1 is LNHDA and CDR2 SQIVND (reference sequence).

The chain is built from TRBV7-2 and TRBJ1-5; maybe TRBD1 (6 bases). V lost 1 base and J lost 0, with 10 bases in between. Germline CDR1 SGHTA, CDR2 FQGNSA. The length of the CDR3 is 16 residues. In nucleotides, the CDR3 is TGTGCCAGCAGCTTAGGGACAGTTTATAGCAATCAGCCCCAGCATTTT. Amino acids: CASSLGTVYSNQPQHF.

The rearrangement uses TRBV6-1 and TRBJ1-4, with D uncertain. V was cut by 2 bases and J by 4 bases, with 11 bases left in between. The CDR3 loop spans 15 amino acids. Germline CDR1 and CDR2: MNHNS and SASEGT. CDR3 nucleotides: TGTGCCAGCAGTGAACTCGCGGGCTTTAATGAAAAACTGTTTTTT. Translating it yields CASSELAGFNEKLFF.

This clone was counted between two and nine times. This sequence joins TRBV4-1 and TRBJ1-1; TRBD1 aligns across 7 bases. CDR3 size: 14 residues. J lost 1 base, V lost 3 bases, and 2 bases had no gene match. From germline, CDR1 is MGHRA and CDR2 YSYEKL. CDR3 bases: TGCGCCAGCAGCCAGAGGGACAGGAACACTGAAGCTTTCTTT. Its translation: CASSQRDRNTEAFF.

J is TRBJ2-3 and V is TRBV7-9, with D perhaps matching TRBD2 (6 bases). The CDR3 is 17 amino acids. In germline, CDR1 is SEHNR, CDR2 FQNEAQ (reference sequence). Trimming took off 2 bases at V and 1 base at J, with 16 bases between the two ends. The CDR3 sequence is CASSLNFGGARTDTQYF. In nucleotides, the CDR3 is TGTGCCAGCAGCTTAAATTTCGGCGGGGCGCGCACAGATACGCAGTATTTT.

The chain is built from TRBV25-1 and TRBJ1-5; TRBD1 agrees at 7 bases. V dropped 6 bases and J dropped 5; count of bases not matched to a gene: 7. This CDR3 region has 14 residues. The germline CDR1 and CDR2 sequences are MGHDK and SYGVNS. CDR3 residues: CASRGPGTDQPQHF. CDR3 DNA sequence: TGTGCCAGCAGGGGACCCGGGACAGATCAGCCCCAGCATTTT.

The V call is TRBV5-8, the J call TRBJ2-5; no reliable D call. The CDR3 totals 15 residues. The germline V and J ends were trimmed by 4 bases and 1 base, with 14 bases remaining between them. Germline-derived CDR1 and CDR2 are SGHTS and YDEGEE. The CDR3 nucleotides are TGTGCCAGCAGCCCGCGGTTGCGCAGCCAAGAGACCCAGTACTTC. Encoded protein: CASSPRLRSQETQYF.

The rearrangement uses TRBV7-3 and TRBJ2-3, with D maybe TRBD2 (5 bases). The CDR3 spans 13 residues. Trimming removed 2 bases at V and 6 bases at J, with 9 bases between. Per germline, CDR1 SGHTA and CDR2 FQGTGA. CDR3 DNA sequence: TGTGCCAGCAGCTTACGGGGATTGGATACGCAGTATTTT. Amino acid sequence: CASSLRGLDTQYF.

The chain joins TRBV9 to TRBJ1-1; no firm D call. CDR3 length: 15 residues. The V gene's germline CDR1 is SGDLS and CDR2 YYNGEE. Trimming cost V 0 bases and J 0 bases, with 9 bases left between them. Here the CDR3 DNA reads TGTGCCAGCAGCGTAGGTGGAGGAATGAACACTGAAGCTTTCTTT. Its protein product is CASSVGGGMNTEAFF.

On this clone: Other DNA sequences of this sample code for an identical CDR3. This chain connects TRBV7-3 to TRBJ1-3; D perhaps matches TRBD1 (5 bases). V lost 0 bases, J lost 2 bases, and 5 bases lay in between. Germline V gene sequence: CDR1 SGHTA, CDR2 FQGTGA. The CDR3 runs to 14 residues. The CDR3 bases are TGTGCCAGCAGCTTAACAGGGGCTGGAAACACCATATATTTT. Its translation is CASSLTGAGNTIYF. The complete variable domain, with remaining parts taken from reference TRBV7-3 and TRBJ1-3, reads GAGVSQTPSNKVTEKGKYVELRCDPISGHTALYWYRQSLGQGPEFLIYFQGTGAADDSGLPNDRFFAVRPEGSVSTLKIQRTERGDSAVYLCASSLTGAGNTIYFGEGSWLTVV.

The DNA of the CDR3 is TGTGCCAGCAGCTTTGAAGCGGGGACCTACGAGCAGTACTTC. Protein product: CASSFEAGTYEQYF. The chain couples TRBV11-2 to TRBJ2-7; 7 nucleotides agree with TRBD2. The CDR3 extends over 14 amino acids. V lost 3 bases, J lost 2 bases, and 4 bases stayed unmatched. The germline CDR1 and CDR2 sequences are SGHAT and FQNNGV.

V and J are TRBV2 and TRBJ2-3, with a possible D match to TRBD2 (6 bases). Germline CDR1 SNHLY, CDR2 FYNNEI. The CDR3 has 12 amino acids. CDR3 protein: CGWRGESDTQYF. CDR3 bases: TGTGGGTGGCGGGGAGAGTCAGATACGCAGTATTTT.

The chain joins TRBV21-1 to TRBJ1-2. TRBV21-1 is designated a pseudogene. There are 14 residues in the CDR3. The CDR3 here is CASSLMGGGYGYTF. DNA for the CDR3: TGTGCCAGCAGCCTAATGGGGGGAGGCTATGGCTACACCTTC.

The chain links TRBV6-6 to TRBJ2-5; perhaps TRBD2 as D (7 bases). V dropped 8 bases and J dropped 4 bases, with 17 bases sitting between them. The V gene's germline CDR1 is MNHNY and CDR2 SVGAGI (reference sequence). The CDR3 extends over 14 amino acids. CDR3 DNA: TGTGCCAGCTCTAGAGGCGGGGGCGGAGAGACCCAGTACTTC. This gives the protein CASSRGGGGETQYF.

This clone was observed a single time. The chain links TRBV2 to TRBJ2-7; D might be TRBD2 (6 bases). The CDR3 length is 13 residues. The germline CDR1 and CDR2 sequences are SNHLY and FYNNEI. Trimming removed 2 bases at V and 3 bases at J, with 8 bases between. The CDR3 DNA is TGTGCCAGCAGTGAAAGCGGGTACTACGAGCAGTACTTC. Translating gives CASSESGYYEQYF.

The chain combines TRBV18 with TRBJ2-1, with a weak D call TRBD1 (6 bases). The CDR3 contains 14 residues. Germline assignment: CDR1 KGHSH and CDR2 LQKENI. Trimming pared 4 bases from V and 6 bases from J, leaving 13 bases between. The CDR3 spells CASSLTAGVNEQFF. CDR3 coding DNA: TGTGCCAGCTCACTAACCGCAGGGGTCAATGAGCAGTTCTTC.

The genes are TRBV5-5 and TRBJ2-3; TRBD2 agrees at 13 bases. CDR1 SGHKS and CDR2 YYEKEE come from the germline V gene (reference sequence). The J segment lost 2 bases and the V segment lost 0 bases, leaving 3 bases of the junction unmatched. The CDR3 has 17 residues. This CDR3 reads CASSLGGLAGLTDTQYF. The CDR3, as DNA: TGTGCCAGCAGCTTGGGGGGACTAGCGGGGCTCACAGATACGCAGTATTTT. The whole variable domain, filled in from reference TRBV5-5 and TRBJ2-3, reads DAGVTQSPTHLIKTRGQQVTLRCSPISGHKSVSWYQQVLGQGPQFIFQYYEKEERGRGNFPDRFSARQFPNYSSELNVNALLLGDSALYLCASSLGGLAGLTDTQYFGPGTRLTVL.

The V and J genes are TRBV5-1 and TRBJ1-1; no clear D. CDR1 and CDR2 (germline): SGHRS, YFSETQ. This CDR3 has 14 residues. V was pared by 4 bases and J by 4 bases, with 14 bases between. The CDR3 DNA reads TGCGCCAGCAGCCCCACCGAGCGGGGCACTGAAGCTTTCTTT. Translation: CASSPTERGTEAFF. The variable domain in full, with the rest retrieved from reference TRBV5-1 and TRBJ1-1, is KAGVTQTPRYLIKTRGQQVTLSCSPISGHRSVSWYQQTPGQGLQFLFEYFSETQRNKGNFPGRFSGRQFSNSRSEMNVSTLELGDSALYLCASSPTERGTEAFFGQGTRLTVV.

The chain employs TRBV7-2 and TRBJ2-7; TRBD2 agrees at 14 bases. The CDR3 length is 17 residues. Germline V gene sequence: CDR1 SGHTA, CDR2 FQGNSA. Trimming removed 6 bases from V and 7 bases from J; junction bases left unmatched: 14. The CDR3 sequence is CASSETSGGVPEWEQYF. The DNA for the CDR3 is TGTGCCAGCAGTGAGACTAGCGGGGGGGTACCTGAATGGGAGCAGTACTTC.

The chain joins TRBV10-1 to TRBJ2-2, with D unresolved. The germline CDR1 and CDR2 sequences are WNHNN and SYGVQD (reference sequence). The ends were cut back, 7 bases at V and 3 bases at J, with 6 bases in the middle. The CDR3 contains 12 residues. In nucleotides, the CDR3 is TGCGCCAGCATCCCCTACACCGGGGAGCTGTTTTTT. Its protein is CASIPYTGELFF.

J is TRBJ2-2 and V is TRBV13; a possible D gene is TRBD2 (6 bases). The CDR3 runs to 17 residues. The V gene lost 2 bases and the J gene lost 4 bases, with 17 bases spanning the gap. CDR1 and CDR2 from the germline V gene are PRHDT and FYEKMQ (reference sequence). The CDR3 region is CASSLPLGRDGTGELFF. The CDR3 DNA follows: TGTGCCAGCAGCTTACCCCTAGGGCGGGATGGCACCGGGGAGCTGTTTTTT.

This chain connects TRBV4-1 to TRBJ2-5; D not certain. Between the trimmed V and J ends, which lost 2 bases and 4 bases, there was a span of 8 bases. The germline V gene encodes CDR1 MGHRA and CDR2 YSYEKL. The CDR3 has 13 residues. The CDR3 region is CASSQRLGETQYF. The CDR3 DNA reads TGCGCCAGCAGCCAACGTCTAGGAGAGACCCAGTACTTC.

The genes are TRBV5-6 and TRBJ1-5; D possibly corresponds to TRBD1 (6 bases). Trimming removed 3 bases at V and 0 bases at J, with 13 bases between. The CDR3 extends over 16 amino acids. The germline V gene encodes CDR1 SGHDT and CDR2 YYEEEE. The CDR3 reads CASSSRGQYSNQPQHF. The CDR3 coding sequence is TGTGCCAGCAGCTCTAGAGGACAGTATAGCAATCAGCCCCAGCATTTT.

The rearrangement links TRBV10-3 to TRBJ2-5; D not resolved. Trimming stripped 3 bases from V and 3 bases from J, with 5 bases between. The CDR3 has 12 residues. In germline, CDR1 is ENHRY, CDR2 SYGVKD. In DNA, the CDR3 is TGTGCCATCAGTGAACGCGAAGAGACCCAGTACTTC. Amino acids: CAISEREETQYF.

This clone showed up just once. The CDR3 sequence is CASSQAGQSSGYTF. As DNA, the CDR3 is TGTGCCAGCAGCCAAGCGGGACAGTCTTCTGGCTACACCTTC. The chain combines TRBV4-2 with TRBJ1-2; 7 nucleotides line up with TRBD1. Trimming cost V 1 base and J 7 bases; bases outside gene matches: 6. The CDR3 runs 14 residues. The germline V gene encodes CDR1 LGHNA and CDR2 YNFKEQ.

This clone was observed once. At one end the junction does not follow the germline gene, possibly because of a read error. The CDR3 sequence is CAISGDRVNPEAFF. CDR3 DNA sequence: TGTGCCATCAGTGGAGACAGGGTGAACCCTGAAGCTTTCTTT. V and J are TRBV10-3 and TRBJ1-1, with 7 positions matching TRBD1. The CDR3 is 14 residues long. From germline, CDR1 is ENHRY and CDR2 SYGVKD.

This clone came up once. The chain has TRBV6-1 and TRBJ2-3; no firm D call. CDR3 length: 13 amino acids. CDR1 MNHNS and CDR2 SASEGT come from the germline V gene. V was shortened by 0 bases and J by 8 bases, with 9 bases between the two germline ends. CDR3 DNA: TGTGCCAGCAGTGAAGCTTTGCGAGGTACGCAGTATTTT. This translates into CASSEALRGTQYF.